This T cell receptor beta chain is from a study of T cells in women clearing cervical HPV infection. Findings of the study overall: A classifier using richness and V gene abundances reached an AUC of approximately 0.79.

Points on this clone: The antigen remains unidentified. The read stops 3 residues short of the end of the CDR3; the missing end is completed from the germline J gene.

Germline-derived CDR1 and CDR2 are SGHTA and FQGNSA. V gave up 5 bases and J gave up 2 bases; unmatched junction bases: 5. This CDR3 region has 14 residues. Repertoires were generated with immunoSEQ multiplex PCR, while TCRdb's copy carries only in-frame clones and drops some. Reported are 28,000 or so clones; the ten largest clones contain approximately 8.1%. The chain combines TRBV7-2 with TRBJ1-1; TRBD1 matches 7 bases. This receptor was taken from a woman aged 18 to 75 with a cervical HPV16 infection that either progressed to CIN3+ or cleared (not recorded which). Sequenced: blood buffy coat. The CDR3 spells CASSHGTVNTEAFF. CDR3 DNA (partial): TGTGCCAGCAGCCATGGGACAGTCAACACTGAA.